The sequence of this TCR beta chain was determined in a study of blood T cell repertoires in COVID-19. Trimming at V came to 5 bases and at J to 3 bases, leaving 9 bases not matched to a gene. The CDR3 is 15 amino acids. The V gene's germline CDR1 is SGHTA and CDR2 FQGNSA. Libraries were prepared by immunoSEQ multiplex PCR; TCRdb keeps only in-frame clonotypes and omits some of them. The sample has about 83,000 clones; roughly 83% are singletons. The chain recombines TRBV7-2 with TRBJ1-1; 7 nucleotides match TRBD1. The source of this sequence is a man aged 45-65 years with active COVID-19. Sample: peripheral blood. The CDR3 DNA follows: TGTGCCAGCAGCCCTAACAGGGGTGCTGACACTGAAGCTTTCTTT. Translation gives CASSPNRGADTEAFF.